This T cell receptor (beta chain) was identified in a study of blood T cells in healthy people across ages. This CDR3 has 14 residues. Germline V gene lookup returns CDR1 MDHEN and CDR2 SYDVKM. Combining a sample-barcoded 5' primer with a J-beta primer mix, a second PCR ran for roughly 6 to 12 cycles. TCRdb independently ran MiXCR on the 5' RACE reads; one entry per CDR3 protein. The sample includes 890,000 or so distinct CDR3 sequences, under 80% seen only once; the top ten take around a quarter. This chain uses TRBV28 with TRBJ2-4; D is unclear. The assigned J gene may be wrong: the sequence end matches TRBJ2-7 better. The sequencing sample was made of blood. The TCR sequence derives from a man between 25 and 39 years old in good health. The CDR3 DNA reads TGTGCCAGCAGTTTCACTCTAACCCACTACGAGCAGTACTTC. Translation: CASSFTLTHYEQYF.